A single sample is the source of the 6 T cell receptor beta chains below, sequenced in a study of blood T cell repertoires in COVID-19. Assay used: immunoSEQ multiplex PCR; TCRdb lists only in-frame clones, some missing. The sample lists approximately 280,000 clones; 85% were seen once. The specimen was PBMCs or T cells enriched from blood (not recorded which). These receptors all stem from a woman in her 50s who had recovered from COVID-19.

The J gene is TRBJ2-1, the V gene TRBV10-3, with TRBD1 matching over 8 bases. Trimming removed 6 bases from V and 6 bases from J; junction bases left unmatched: 10. Germline values: CDR1 ENHRY, CDR2 SYGVKD. The CDR3 runs 15 residues. CDR3 bases: TGTGCCATCAGCCCAGTCGACAGGGGATTCAATGAGCAGTTCTTC. Protein sequence: CAISPVDRGFNEQFF.

This sequence joins TRBV6-5 and TRBJ1-2, with TRBD1 identical over 8 bases. Losses at the gene ends were 6 bases for V and 8 bases for J; bases not matched to a gene: 11. This CDR3 contains 14 residues. Germline V gene sequence: CDR1 MNHEY, CDR2 SVGAGI. The CDR3 sequence: CASSSGQGIGGYTF. CDR3 nucleotides: TGTGCCAGCAGCTCAGGACAGGGAATTGGAGGCTACACCTTC.

The gene calls are TRBV11-2 and TRBJ1-1; the D gene is possibly TRBD1 (6 bases). CDR3 length: 15 residues. The V end lost 1 base, the J end lost 3 bases, and 12 bases lay between the germline ends. Germline V gives CDR1 SGHAT, CDR2 FQNNGV. In DNA, the CDR3 is TGTGCCAGCAGCTTAGGGTTAAAGGGGGACACTGAAGCTTTCTTT. Protein: CASSLGLKGDTEAFF.

V gene TRBV3-1 (or the pseudogene TRBV3-2) combines with J gene TRBJ1-4, with a tentative D call TRBD1 (6 bases). The V and J ends lost 3 bases and 6 bases respectively, with 17 bases between them. Germline V lookup: CDR1 LGHDT, CDR2 YNNKEL (reference sequence). This CDR3 has 16 amino acids. CDR3 loop: CASSHRSGTKDEKLFF. The CDR3, as DNA: TGTGCCAGCAGCCACCGCTCAGGGACAAAAGATGAAAAACTGTTTTTT.

This chain uses TRBV19 with TRBJ2-5; no definite D call. CDR3 length: 13 residues. Germline values: CDR1 LNHDA, CDR2 SQIVND (reference sequence). The V end lost 3 bases, the J end lost 2 bases, and 7 bases lay between the germline ends. The CDR3 sequence is CASSMRIQETQYF. In DNA form, the CDR3 reads TGTGCCAGTAGTATGCGGATACAAGAGACCCAGTACTTC.

In its sample, this clone was seen once. The chain employs TRBV7-6 and TRBJ2-7; TRBD1 might be the D (6 bases). Trimming pared 5 bases from V and 0 bases from J, leaving 14 bases between. Germline V gene lookup returns CDR1 SGHVS and CDR2 FNYEAQ. This CDR3 is built from 15 residues. This chain's CDR3 is CASSQGPRGSYEQYF. CDR3 DNA: TGTGCCAGCAGCCAGGGGCCAAGGGGCTCCTACGAGCAGTACTTC.